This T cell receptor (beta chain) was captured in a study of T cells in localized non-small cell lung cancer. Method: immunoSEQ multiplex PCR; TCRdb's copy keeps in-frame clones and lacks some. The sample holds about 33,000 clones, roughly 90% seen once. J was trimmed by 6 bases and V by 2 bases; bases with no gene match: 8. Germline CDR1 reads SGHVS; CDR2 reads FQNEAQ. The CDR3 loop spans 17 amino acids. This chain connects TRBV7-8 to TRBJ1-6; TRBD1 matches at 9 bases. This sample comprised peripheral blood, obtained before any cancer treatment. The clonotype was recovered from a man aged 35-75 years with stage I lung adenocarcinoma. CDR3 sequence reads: CASSLRGTGGVNSPLHF. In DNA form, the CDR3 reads TGTGCCAGCAGCTTAAGGGGCACAGGGGGCGTTAATTCACCCCTCCACTTT.